The 23 T cell receptor beta chains given below trace back to one sample, sequenced in a study of molecular identifiers for immune sequencing clone quantification. One entry per CDR3 protein results from TCRdb running MiXCR on the PCR reads. The repertoire holds hundreds of thousands of distinct CDR3 sequences, with just under 20% as singletons. The sequenced sample consisted of naive CD8+ T cells from blood, with Jurkat cell RNA spiked in. Subset indicated: FACS-sorted CD8+CD4-CCR7+CD45RA+ naive T cells. The receptors derive from a human donor in good health. Some libraries in this study had Jurkat cell RNA spiked in.

The chain is built from TRBV19 and TRBJ2-3; D is unclear. The CDR3 spans 15 residues. Germline lookup yields CDR1 LNHDA and CDR2 SQIVND (reference sequence). Deletions cut 1 base from V and 5 bases from J, with 13 bases between. This CDR3 reads CASSIASRSIDTQYF. DNA for the CDR3: TGTGCCAGTAGTATAGCCTCTAGGAGTATAGATACGCAGTATTTT. Drawing the rest from reference TRBV19 and TRBJ2-3, the complete variable domain is DGGITQSPKYLFRKEGQNVTLSCEQNLNHDAMYWYRQDPGQGLRLIYYSQIVNDFQKGDIAEGYSVSREKKESFPLTVTSAQKNPTAFYLCASSIASRSIDTQYFGPGTRLTVL.

The chain carries TRBV19 and TRBJ2-2, with D possibly being TRBD1 (6 bases). Germline CDR1 is LNHDA and CDR2 is SQIVND (reference sequence). The V end was cut by 5 bases, the J end by 3 bases, with 16 bases between. This CDR3 has 16 amino acids. The CDR3 loop is CASSAQPQGYTGELFF. The CDR3 DNA sequence: TGTGCCAGTAGTGCCCAACCACAGGGCTACACCGGGGAGCTGTTTTTT.

This clonotype has only a few counts. The genes are TRBV3-1 and TRBJ1-1; D is uncertain. V was pared by 1 base and J by 2 bases, with 14 bases between. The CDR3 length is 16 residues. Germline V gene data show CDR1 as LGHDT and CDR2 as YNNKEL (reference sequence). CDR3 bases: TGTGCCAGCAGCCAAGTTTCCTGGAGCCTAAACACTGAAGCTTTCTTT. It is translated as CASSQVSWSLNTEAFF.

V and J are TRBV2 and TRBJ2-2; 7 bases align to TRBD2. V trimming: 2 bases; J trimming: 1 base; junction bases outside the gene matches: 4. Looked up from germline, CDR1 is SNHLY and CDR2 is FYNNEI. This CDR3 has 16 residues. The DNA of the CDR3 is TGTGCCAGCAGTGAATTCGGGGGGTGGAACACCGGGGAGCTGTTTTTT. Translation: CASSEFGGWNTGELFF.

This clonotype has more than one count but fewer than ten. The gene calls are TRBV12-3 or TRBV12-4 and TRBJ2-2; TRBD2 might be the D (6 bases). This CDR3 is built from 15 residues. V was cut by 3 bases and J by 6 bases, with 14 bases left in between. The CDR3 spells CASSLSRGMAGELFF. CDR3 nucleotides: TGTGCCAGCAGTTTGAGTCGGGGGATGGCCGGGGAGCTGTTTTTT.

This chain links TRBV4-3 with TRBJ2-5; no reliable D call. The CDR3 consists of 16 residues. The germline V gene encodes CDR1 LGHNA and CDR2 YSLEER. Trimming removed 1 base at V and 5 bases at J, with 17 bases between. The CDR3 reads CASSQGRAQRSETQYF. In DNA form, the CDR3 reads TGCGCCAGCAGCCAAGGTAGAGCCCAGAGGTCGGAGACCCAGTACTTC.

This chain connects TRBV28 to TRBJ2-7; TRBD1 is a possible D gene (5 bases). Trimming took 6 bases from V and 5 from J, leaving 11 bases between them. Germline V gene lookup returns CDR1 MDHEN and CDR2 SYDVKM. This CDR3 contains 12 residues. CDR3 sequence reads: CASRTQGDEQYF. Written as DNA, the CDR3 is TGTGCCAGCAGAACCCAGGGTGACGAGCAGTACTTC.

V gene TRBV19 combines with J gene TRBJ1-2, with D tentatively TRBD1 (5 bases). This CDR3 contains 16 residues. V was cut by 5 bases and J by 3 bases, with 19 bases left in between. Germline V gives CDR1 LNHDA, CDR2 SQIVND (reference sequence). CDR3 sequence: CASSHPAGQPDYGYTF. The CDR3 region has the DNA TGTGCCAGTAGTCATCCGGCGGGGCAACCTGACTATGGCTACACCTTC.

V gene TRBV28 combines with J gene TRBJ1-2; D gene ambiguous. The CDR3 consists of 14 residues. V lost 3 bases, J lost 0 bases, and 8 bases lay in between. CDR1 and CDR2 from the germline V gene are MDHEN and SYDVKM. CDR3 amino acids: CASSFPQTNYGYTF. CDR3 nucleotide sequence: TGTGCCAGCAGTTTCCCCCAGACTAACTATGGCTACACCTTC.

The chain carries TRBV6-5 and TRBJ1-2, with TRBD1 matching over 9 bases. Trimming removed 4 bases from V and 3 bases from J; junction bases left unmatched: 6. The CDR3 extends over 15 amino acids. Germline CDR1 is MNHEY and CDR2 is SVGAGI. CDR3 nucleotide sequence: TGTGCCAGCAGTTCGAACAGGGGGCTGGACTATGGCTACACCTTC. It is translated as CASSSNRGLDYGYTF.

This clonotype was seen ten or more times. The rearrangement links TRBV4-3 to TRBJ1-1; D perhaps matches TRBD1 (5 bases). CDR1 and CDR2 from the germline V gene are LGHNA and YSLEER. Trimming took off 0 bases at V and 5 bases at J, with 13 bases between the two ends. The CDR3 extends over 15 amino acids. CDR3 amino acids: CASSQDGGGLTEAFF. The CDR3, as DNA: TGCGCCAGCAGCCAAGATGGTGGGGGACTTACTGAAGCTTTCTTT.

This clonotype has just one count. With a much larger clone just one base away, this may be a read error. Since no conserved phenylalanine or tryptophan closes the CDR3, a read error is the likely cause. The chain links TRBV4-3 to TRBJ2-7; D not resolved. V was pared by 3 bases and J by 6 bases, with 12 bases between. This CDR3 contains 13 residues. CDR1 is LGHNA and CDR2 is YSLEER in the germline V gene. CDR3 coding DNA: TGCGCCAGCAGCCATTCCGTTGGTCCCGAGCAGTACCTC. Translation: CASSHSVGPEQYL.

In this sample, this clonotype turned up many times. CDR3 coding DNA: TGCAGTGCTAGGAAAGGACCGGGACTAGCGGGATACGAGCAGTACTTC. It is translated as CSARKGPGLAGYEQYF. The rearrangement links TRBV20-1 to TRBJ2-7; 13 positions agree with TRBD2. Looked up from germline, CDR1 is DFQATT and CDR2 is SNEGSKA (reference sequence). V lost 3 bases and J lost 4; bases outside the gene matches: 9. This CDR3 region has 16 residues.

This clonotype was observed once. It may be a read error: a sequence one base away is much more abundant. In nucleotides, the CDR3 is TGCGCCAGCAGTGAACAGAGAAGTGCTTTCTTT. This translates into CASSEQRSAFF. The genes are TRBV5-1 and TRBJ1-1; no clear D gene. Germline V gene data show CDR1 as SGHRS and CDR2 as YFSETQ. Deletions cut 5 bases from V and 11 bases from J, with 13 bases between. The CDR3 is 11 residues long.

This chain joins TRBV27 and TRBJ2-7; the D gene is possibly TRBD2 (5 bases). CDR3 length equals 14 residues. Trimming cost V 4 bases and J 2 bases, with 12 bases left between them. Germline V gene sequence: CDR1 MNHEY, CDR2 SMNVEV (reference sequence). The CDR3, as DNA: TGTGCCAGCAGTTCCGGACTGGACCCCTACGAGCAGTACTTC. Encoded protein: CASSSGLDPYEQYF.

The rearrangement joins TRBV3-1 to TRBJ1-1; 10 bases align to TRBD1. CDR3 length: 14 amino acids. J was trimmed by 7 bases and V by 1 base; bases with no gene match: 3. Germline CDR1 is LGHDT and CDR2 is YNNKEL (reference sequence). Here the CDR3 DNA reads TGTGCCAGCAGCCAAGTAGGGACAGGGGTTGAAGCTTTCTTT. This encodes CASSQVGTGVEAFF. The full variable domain, in which reference TRBV3-1 and TRBJ1-1 provide the parts outside the CDR3, is DTAVSQTPKYLVTQMGNDKSIKCEQNLGHDTMYWYKQDSKKFLKIMFSYNNKELIINETVPNRFSPKSPDKAHLNLHINSLELGDSAVYFCASSQVGTGVEAFFGQGTRLTVV.

This clonotype was counted a few times. V gene TRBV30 combines with J gene TRBJ1-1, with D perhaps matching TRBD1 (6 bases). V gave up 5 bases and J gave up 0 bases, with 16 bases separating them. The length of the CDR3 is 15 residues. Per the germline V gene, CDR1 is GTSNPN and CDR2 is SVGIG (reference sequence). The CDR3 DNA follows: TGTGCCTGGGACCCTATTAGGGGGGTGAACACTGAAGCTTTCTTT. It codes for CAWDPIRGVNTEAFF.

This clonotype was seen only a few times. This chain uses TRBV19 with TRBJ1-5; 7 positions match TRBD1. From germline, CDR1 is LNHDA and CDR2 SQIVND (reference sequence). With 10 bases clipped from V and 4 bases from J, the junction kept 7 bases outside the gene matches. CDR3 length equals 13 residues. CDR3 coding DNA: TGTGCCACTCGGGACAGCCTAAATCAGCCCCAGCATTTT. Encoded protein: CATRDSLNQPQHF. Filled out from reference TRBV19 and TRBJ1-5, the complete variable domain reads DGGITQSPKYLFRKEGQNVTLSCEQNLNHDAMYWYRQDPGQGLRLIYYSQIVNDFQKGDIAEGYSVSREKKESFPLTVTSAQKNPTAFYLCATRDSLNQPQHFGDGTRLSIL.

This clonotype was recorded many times. The gene calls are TRBV6-5 and TRBJ2-3, with D possibly being TRBD1 (5 bases). Per the germline V gene, CDR1 is MNHEY and CDR2 is SVGAGI. CDR3 length equals 14 residues. V lost 2 bases and J 3 bases, leaving 9 bases between the germline ends. DNA for the CDR3: TGTGCCAGCAGTTACGAGCCAGGGACAGATACGCAGTATTTT. Protein product: CASSYEPGTDTQYF.

Remarks on this clonotype: The germline gene is not matched at one end of the junction; a read error may be the cause. The rearrangement joins TRBV27 to TRBJ2-2; D is uncertain. The CDR3 consists of 12 residues. The germline CDR1 and CDR2 sequences are MNHEY and SMNVEV (reference sequence). CDR3 DNA: TGTGCCAGCAGTTGGAACACCTGGGAGCTGTTTTTT. Amino acid sequence: CASSWNTWELFF.

This clonotype came up many times. This chain joins TRBV7-3 and TRBJ2-3; D is uncertain. V lost 4 bases and J lost 4, with 9 bases in between. Germline-derived CDR1 and CDR2 are SGHTA and FQGTGA. The CDR3 sequence is 13 residues long. The CDR3 spells CASSSLVSDTQYF. CDR3 bases: TGTGCCAGCAGCTCCCTAGTGTCAGATACGCAGTATTTT.

This clonotype was detected ten times or more. The CDR3 DNA sequence: TGCAGTGCTAGAGGGGTCAATGGGGTTGAGCAGTTCTTC. Its protein is CSARGVNGVEQFF. The V call is TRBV20-1, the J call TRBJ2-1; no reliable D call. The V gene lost 1 base and the J gene lost 9 bases, with 13 bases spanning the gap. The CDR3 length is 13 residues. Per the germline V gene, CDR1 is DFQATT and CDR2 is SNEGSKA (reference sequence).

On this clonotype itself: A single base separates this from a much larger clone, so it may be a read error. The CDR3 coding sequence is TGTGCCAGCAGTTGGTCGGGGGGTAACTACGAGCAGTTCTTC. Amino acid sequence: CASSWSGGNYEQFF. The rearrangement links TRBV27 to TRBJ2-1, with TRBD2 identical over 7 bases. The CDR3 is 14 amino acids. Germline CDR1 and CDR2: MNHEY and SMNVEV (reference sequence). J lost 10 bases, V lost 4 bases, and 10 bases had no gene match.